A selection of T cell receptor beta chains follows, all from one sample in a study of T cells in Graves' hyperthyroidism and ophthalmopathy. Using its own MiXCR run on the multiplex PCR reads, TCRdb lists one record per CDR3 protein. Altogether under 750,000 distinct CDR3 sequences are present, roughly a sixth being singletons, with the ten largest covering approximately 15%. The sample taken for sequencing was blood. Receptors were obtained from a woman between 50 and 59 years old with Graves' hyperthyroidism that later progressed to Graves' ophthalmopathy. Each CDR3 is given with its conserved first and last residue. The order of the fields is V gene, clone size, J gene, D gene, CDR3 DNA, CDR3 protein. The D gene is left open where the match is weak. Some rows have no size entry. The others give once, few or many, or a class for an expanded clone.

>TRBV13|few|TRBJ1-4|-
TGTGCCAGCAGCTTAGGCGACGGAAATAATGAAAAACTGTTTTTT
CASSLGDGNNEKLFF
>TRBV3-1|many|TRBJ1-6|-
TGTGCCAGCAGCCCCGACAGAGATTCACCCCTCCACTTT
CASSPDRDSPLHF
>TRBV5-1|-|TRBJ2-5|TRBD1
TGCGCCAGCAGCACGGGACAGGGGCTGGCCCAGTACTTC
CASSTGQGLAQYF
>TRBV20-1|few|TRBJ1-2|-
TGCAGTGCACCCCGGGGGACCGGGGACTATGGCTACACCTTC
CSAPRGTGDYGYTF
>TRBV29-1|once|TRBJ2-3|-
TGCAGCGGAGAAGGGTGGGGGACAGATACGCAGTATTTT
CSGEGWGTDTQYF
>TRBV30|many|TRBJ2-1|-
TGTGCCTGGAATCAACGGGGTTACAATGAGCAGTTCTTC
CAWNQRGYNEQFF
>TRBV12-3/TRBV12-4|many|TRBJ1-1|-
TGTGCCAGCACCTCGGAGACGACTGAAGCTTTCTTT
CASTSETTEAFF
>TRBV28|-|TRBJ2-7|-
TGTGCCAGCAGTGGAAGACGGGTACCATCCTACGAGCAGTACTTC
CASSGRRVPSYEQYF
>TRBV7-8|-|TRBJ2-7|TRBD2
TGTGCCAGCAGCCGATCCGGGACTAGCTACCACGAGCAGTACTTC
CASSRSGTSYHEQYF
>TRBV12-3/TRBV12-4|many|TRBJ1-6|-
TGTGCCAGCAGTCCAAGGGTGGTACATTCACCCCTCCACTTT
CASSPRVVHSPLHF
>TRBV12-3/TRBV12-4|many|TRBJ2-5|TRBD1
TGTGCCAGCAGTTTGTCCTCGACAGGGCGGGAGACCCAGTACTTC
CASSLSSTGRETQYF
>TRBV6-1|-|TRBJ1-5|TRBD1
TGTGCCAGCAGTACCAGTCGACAGGGCGGCAATCAGCCCCAGCATTTT
CASSTSRQGGNQPQHF
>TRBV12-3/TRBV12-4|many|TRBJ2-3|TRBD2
TGTGCCAGCAGTCCCCGGACTAGCGGCGACACAGATACGCAGTATTTT
CASSPRTSGDTDTQYF
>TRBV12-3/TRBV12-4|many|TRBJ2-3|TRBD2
TGTGCCAGCAGTTTATCGAGCGGGGGAGATACGCAGTATTTT
CASSLSSGGDTQYF
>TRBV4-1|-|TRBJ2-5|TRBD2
TGCGCCAGCAGCCATTGGGGCGGGGGGCAAGAGACCCAGTACTTC
CASSHWGGGQETQYF
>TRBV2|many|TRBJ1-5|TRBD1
TGTGCCAGCAACGCCGACAGGGCTAGCAATCAGCCCCAGCATTTT
CASNADRASNQPQHF
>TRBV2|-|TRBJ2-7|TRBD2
TGTGCCAGCTCGGCTAGCGGTTCCTACGAGCAGCACTTC
CASSASGSYEQHF
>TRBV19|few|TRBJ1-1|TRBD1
TGTGCCAGTAGTGTATGGGGGACAGAAAACACTGAAGCTTTCTTT
CASSVWGTENTEAFF
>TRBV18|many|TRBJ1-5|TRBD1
TGTGCCAGCAGTCGCGGACAGGGGAATCAGCCCCAGCATTTT
CASSRGQGNQPQHF
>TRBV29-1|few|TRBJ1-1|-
TGCAGCGCCCGCGTCGGACGTGTCACTGAAGCTTTCTTT
CSARVGRVTEAFF
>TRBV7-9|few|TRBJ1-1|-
TGTGCCAGCAGCTTAGGGTGGGCAGCGACGCCGGCCCGAAACACTGAAGCTTTCTTT
CASSLGWAATPARNTEAFF
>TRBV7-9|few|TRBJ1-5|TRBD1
TGTGCCGGCAGCTTTACAGGGGGCGATCAGCCCCAGCATTTT
CAGSFTGGDQPQHF
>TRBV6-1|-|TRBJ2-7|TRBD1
TGTGCCAGCCAGATCGGACAGGGGGGCGGCGAGCAGTACTTC
CASQIGQGGGEQYF
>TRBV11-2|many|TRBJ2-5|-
TGTGCCAGCAGCCCAGGGAGTTCCTGGGACCGATTTCAAGAGACCCAGTACTTC
CASSPGSSWDRFQETQYF
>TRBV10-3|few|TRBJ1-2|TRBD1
TGTGCCATCAGTGAGTCGAAAGGGGGCGATACGAGTGGCTACACCTTC
CAISESKGGDTSGYTF
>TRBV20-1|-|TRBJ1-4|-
TGCAGTGCTAGAGATATTACAGGGCGGGAAAAACTGTTTTTT
CSARDITGREKLFF
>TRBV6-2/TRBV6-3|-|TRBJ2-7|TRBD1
TGTGCCAGCAGTTACGGACAGGTAAACTACGAGCAGTACTTC
CASSYGQVNYEQYF
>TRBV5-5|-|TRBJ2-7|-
TGTGCCAGCAGCTTCGGTTTGGACAGTACCTACGAGCAGTACTTC
CASSFGLDSTYEQYF
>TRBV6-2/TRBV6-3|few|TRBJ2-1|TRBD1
TGTGCCAGCAGAACGATGGACAGGGGCTCCTACAATGAGCAGTTCTTC
CASRTMDRGSYNEQFF
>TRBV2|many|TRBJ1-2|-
TGTGCCAGCACGGAATCGAACTATGGCTACACCTTC
CASTESNYGYTF
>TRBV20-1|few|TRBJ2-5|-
TGCAGTGCTAGGATGACTAGGTGGCAAGAGACCCAGTACTTC
CSARMTRWQETQYF
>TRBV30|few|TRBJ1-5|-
TGTGCCTGGAGTGTAGGTCAGCCCCAGCATTTT
CAWSVGQPQHF
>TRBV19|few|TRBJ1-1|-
TGTGCCAGTAGTATAGAAGGGACATCGAACACTGAAGCTTTCTTT
CASSIEGTSNTEAFF
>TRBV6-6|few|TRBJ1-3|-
TGTGCCAGCAGTTACGGGAGGGGGACTGGAAACACCATATATTTT
CASSYGRGTGNTIYF
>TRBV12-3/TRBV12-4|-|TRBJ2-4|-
TGTGCCAGCAGTTTATCTATTGGCGCAAAAAACATTCAGTACTTC
CASSLSIGAKNIQYF
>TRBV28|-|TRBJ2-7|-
TGTGCCAGCAGTAACCGGGACTCTCGCTACGAGCAGTACTTC
CASSNRDSRYEQYF
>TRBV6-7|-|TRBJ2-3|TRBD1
TGTGCCAGCAGTTACTCTCCGGGACAGGGTGGAGAAGCCCCCCACACTACGCAGTATTTT
CASSYSPGQGGEAPHTTQYF
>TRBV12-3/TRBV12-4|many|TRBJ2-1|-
TGTGCCAGCAGCTCCTTGACAGGAGTAAACAATGAGCAGTTCTTC
CASSSLTGVNNEQFF
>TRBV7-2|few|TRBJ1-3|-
TGTGCCAGCAGCCGGGCGGGGGCCAACTCTGGAAACACCATATATTTT
CASSRAGANSGNTIYF
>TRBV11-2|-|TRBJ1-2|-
TGTGCCAGCAGCTCCATTGGGGCAGGGAATGGCTACACCTTC
CASSSIGAGNGYTF
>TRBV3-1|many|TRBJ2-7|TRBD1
TGTGCCAGCAGCCCCGGGACAGGGGTCCCCCACGAGCAGTACTTC
CASSPGTGVPHEQYF
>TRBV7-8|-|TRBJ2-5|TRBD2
TGTGCCAGCAGCTTAGTTGGGCTGGGACTAGCGGAGGAAGAGACCCAGTACTTC
CASSLVGLGLAEEETQYF
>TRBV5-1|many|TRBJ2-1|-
TGCGCCAGCAGCTTCTTGGGTAATGAGCAGTTCTTC
CASSFLGNEQFF
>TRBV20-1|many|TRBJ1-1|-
TGCAGTGCTAGAGACCCCCGGGGAAAGATCACTGAAGCTTTCTTT
CSARDPRGKITEAFF
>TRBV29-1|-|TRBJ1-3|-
TGCAGCGTTGAATGGGGGGCTGGAAACACCATATATTTT
CSVEWGAGNTIYF
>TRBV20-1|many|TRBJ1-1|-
TGCAGTGCTGGGATGGACAATATGAACACTGAAGCTTTCTTT
CSAGMDNMNTEAFF
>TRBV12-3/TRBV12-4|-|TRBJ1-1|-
TGTGCCAGCCACTATGAAGCAGGGGTGAACACTGAAGCTTTCTTT
CASHYEAGVNTEAFF
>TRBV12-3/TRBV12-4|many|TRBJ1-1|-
TGTGCCAGCAGCGCCAAGGCAGGGGAAGCTTTCTTT
CASSAKAGEAFF
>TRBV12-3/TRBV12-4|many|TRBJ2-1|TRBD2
TGTGCCAGCAGTTTCGCGGGGGGGCTCCCGAATGAGCAGTTCTTC
CASSFAGGLPNEQFF
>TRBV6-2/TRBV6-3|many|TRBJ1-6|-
TGTGCCAGCAGGAGGAGCTCCTATAATTCACCCCTCCACTTT
CASRRSSYNSPLHF
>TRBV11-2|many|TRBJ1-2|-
TGTGCCAGCAGCCCGAGGGGGGTTGGCTACACCTTC
CASSPRGVGYTF
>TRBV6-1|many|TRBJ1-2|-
TGTGCCAGCAGTGAAACAGAAACCGGGGGACTCTATGGCTACACCTTC
CASSETETGGLYGYTF
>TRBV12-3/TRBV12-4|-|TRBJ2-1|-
TGTGCCAGCAGCGTCTACCGGGACGGCCCGTACAATGAGCAGTTCTTC
CASSVYRDGPYNEQFF
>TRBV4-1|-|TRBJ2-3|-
TGCGCCAGCAGGCCCGAGCTAACGGATACGCAGTATTTT
CASRPELTDTQYF
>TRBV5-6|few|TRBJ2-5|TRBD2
TGTGCCAGCAGCTTGCGGCTAGCGGGGGGGTCCCAAGAGACCCAGTACTTC
CASSLRLAGGSQETQYF
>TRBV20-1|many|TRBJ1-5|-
TGCAGTGCTAGACGGGGGGTAGGTCAGCCCCAGCATTTT
CSARRGVGQPQHF
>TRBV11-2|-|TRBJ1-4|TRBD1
TGTGCCAGCAGCTCTTCCGGGACAGGGAACGAAAAACTGTTTTTT
CASSSSGTGNEKLFF
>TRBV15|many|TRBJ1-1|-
TGTGCCACCAGCAGAGTCGGGCTTACTGAAGCTTTCTTT
CATSRVGLTEAFF
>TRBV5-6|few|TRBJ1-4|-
TGTGCCAGCAGCTTGAGCGGCACCTCTGAAAAACTGTTTTTT
CASSLSGTSEKLFF
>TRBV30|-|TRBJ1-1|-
TGTGCCTGGAGTGTACTTACAGGGGCTTTCTTT
CAWSVLTGAFF